The 13 T cell receptor beta chains below all came from one sample that was sequenced in a study of control samples from healthy donors and cancer patients. The method was immunoSEQ multiplex PCR; TCRdb's version includes in-frame clones alone and lacks a portion of them. In the table there are some 130,000 clones, 80% to 95% of which are singletons. Sequenced sample: blood. The receptors here all came from a man between 18 and 29 years old in good health.

The gene calls are TRBV28 and TRBJ2-3; D may correspond to TRBD1 or TRBD2 (6 bases each). The CDR3 loop spans 13 amino acids. Germline V lookup: CDR1 MDHEN, CDR2 SYDVKM. V lost 11 bases, J lost 2 bases, and 14 bases lay in between. The CDR3: CALSGDNTDTQYF. The DNA for the CDR3 is TGTGCCCTTTCGGGGGACAACACAGATACGCAGTATTTT.

The chain joins TRBV7-2 to TRBJ2-4; D unclear. Germline V gene lookup returns CDR1 SGHTA and CDR2 FQGNSA. The CDR3 spans 15 residues. Trimming took off 5 bases at V and 2 bases at J, with 13 bases between the two ends. As DNA, the CDR3 is TGTGCCAGCAGCCCCGGTGGGTATACCAAAAACATTCAGTACTTC. This codes for CASSPGGYTKNIQYF.

This clone appeared once. The rearrangement joins TRBV10-1 to TRBJ1-2; 8 bases align to TRBD1. The CDR3 extends over 14 amino acids. Trimming removed 6 bases from V and 6 bases from J; junction bases left unmatched: 9. The germline gives CDR1 WNHNN, CDR2 SYGVQD (reference sequence). CDR3 residues: CASRDRDRTDGYTF. For the CDR3, the DNA is TGCGCCAGCAGAGACCGGGACAGGACAGATGGCTACACCTTC.

This clone appeared once. The chain joins TRBV3-1 (or the pseudogene TRBV3-2) to TRBJ2-5; the match to TRBD2 covers 8 bases. Germline lookup yields CDR1 LGHDT and CDR2 YNNKEL (reference sequence). This CDR3 region has 14 residues. Trimming cost V 3 bases and J 1 base; bases outside gene matches: 1. The CDR3 spells CASSQAGGQETQYF. DNA of the CDR3: TGTGCCAGCAGCCAGGCGGGGGGCCAAGAGACCCAGTACTTC.

The rearrangement uses TRBV3-1 (or the pseudogene TRBV3-2) and TRBJ2-7; D is uncertain. The ends were cut back, 4 bases at V and 2 bases at J, with 27 bases in the middle. The CDR3 consists of 19 residues. Per germline, CDR1 LGHDT and CDR2 YNNKEL (reference sequence). The CDR3 protein is CASSRPSSGSGGVTYEQYF. For the CDR3, the DNA is TGTGCCAGCAGCCGCCCTTCGTCAGGTTCGGGCGGAGTGACCTACGAGCAGTACTTC.

CDR3 residues: CASSLVGFGSYNEQFF. CDR3 bases: TGCGCCAGCAGCTTGGTGGGGTTTGGGTCCTACAATGAGCAGTTCTTC. The chain has TRBV5-1 and TRBJ2-1, with D hard to call. Between the trimmed V and J ends, which lost 0 bases and 1 base, there was a span of 11 bases. The CDR3 runs to 16 residues. CDR1 is SGHRS and CDR2 is YFSETQ in the germline V gene.

This rearrangement joins TRBV5-1 to TRBJ2-2, with D tentatively TRBD2 (6 bases). The CDR3 is made up of 16 amino acids. Germline V gene sequence: CDR1 SGHRS, CDR2 YFSETQ. V was shortened by 4 bases and J by 6 bases, with 19 bases between the two germline ends. The DNA for the CDR3 is TGCGCCAGCAGCCCGGGGAGGACGAGGGGTTCCGGGGAGCTGTTTTTT. Translating it yields CASSPGRTRGSGELFF.

This clone was counted a single time. The chain carries TRBV6-5 and TRBJ1-2; no firm D call. The CDR3 has 14 amino acids. The V end lost 2 bases, the J end lost 4 bases, and 11 bases lay between the germline ends. In germline, CDR1 is MNHEY, CDR2 SVGAGI. The CDR3 DNA reads TGTGCCAGCAGTTACCGGCAGGTCGGCTATGGCTACACCTTC. It translates to CASSYRQVGYGYTF.

V gene TRBV19 combines with J gene TRBJ2-5; 7 nucleotides align to TRBD2. Germline CDR1 LNHDA, CDR2 SQIVND (reference sequence). J was trimmed by 3 bases and V by 5 bases; bases with no gene match: 12. The CDR3 runs 16 residues. The CDR3 reads CASSLLRSGGKETQYF. CDR3 nucleotide sequence: TGTGCCAGTAGTCTCCTCCGATCCGGGGGGAAAGAGACCCAGTACTTC.

This sequence joins TRBV5-1 and TRBJ1-1; possibly TRBD1 for D (5 bases). V dropped 7 bases and J dropped 3 bases, with 22 bases sitting between them. CDR1 is SGHRS, CDR2 YFSETQ, per germline. The CDR3 is 16 residues long. The CDR3 DNA reads as TGCGCCAGCGGGACGGGGCAGGGAGGCTTGGACACTGAAGCTTTCTTT. Its protein product is CASGTGQGGLDTEAFF.

The chain carries TRBV15 and TRBJ2-1, with 7 bases fitting TRBD1. The CDR3 has 16 amino acids. CDR1 is LNHNV and CDR2 is YYDKDF in the germline V gene (reference sequence). V lost 0 bases to trimming and J lost 5 bases; unmatched junction nucleotides: 7. The CDR3 protein is CATSRDRGGLNNEQFF. CDR3 in DNA: TGTGCCACCAGCAGAGATAGAGGGGGCCTAAACAATGAGCAGTTCTTC.

The rearrangement joins TRBV27 to TRBJ2-2, with 7 bases aligning to TRBD2. With V trimmed by 6 bases and J by 0 bases, 4 bases remained unmatched. CDR1 is MNHEY, CDR2 SMNVEV, per germline (reference sequence). The length of the CDR3 is 15 residues. The CDR3 DNA reads TGTGCCAGCAGCCTAGCGGTAGCGAACACCGGGGAGCTGTTTTTT. This codes for CASSLAVANTGELFF.

This chain joins TRBV19 and TRBJ1-2; 11 bases match TRBD1. Trimming took 4 bases from V and 3 from J; bases not matched to a gene: 10. From germline, CDR1 is LNHDA and CDR2 SQIVND (reference sequence). The CDR3 totals 17 residues. This CDR3 is CASSTKGQGARDYGYTF. CDR3 nucleotide sequence: TGTGCCAGTAGTACGAAAGGACAGGGGGCGAGGGACTATGGCTACACCTTC.